The 17 T cell receptor beta chains given below trace back to one sample, sequenced in a study of CXCR3-negative and CXCR3-positive naive CD8 T cells. The TRB cDNA libraries were prepared by 5' RACE with UMI labels. Using the 5' RACE reads, TCRdb records one entry per CDR3 protein without DNA. The sample is made up of 100,000 to 150,000 distinct CDR3 sequences, and the top ten hold approximately 0.29% of it. Material: naive CXCR3- CD8+ T cells from blood. Subset reported: CD45RO-CCR7+CD27+CD95- naive CD8+ T cells lacking CXCR3 (TNR3-). The source is a human donor in good health. Some clones in this sample may be carry-over from other donors' samples.

This rearrangement joins TRBV19 to TRBJ2-1. The V gene's germline CDR1 is LNHDA and CDR2 SQIVND (reference sequence). This CDR3 has 13 residues. The CDR3 sequence: CASRTSSYNEQFF.

The chain carries TRBV29-1 and TRBJ2-1; the TRBD2 assignment by TCRdb is unverifiable without DNA. The CDR3 is 13 residues long. Germline loops: CDR1 SQVTM, CDR2 ANQGSEA. This chain's CDR3 is CSVGGGLDNEQFF.

The genes are TRBV7-6 and TRBJ2-5; with no DNA, the TCRdb D assignment of TRBD1 cannot be verified. The length of the CDR3 is 15 residues. CDR1 SGHVS and CDR2 FNYEAQ come from the germline V gene. CDR3 protein: CASSLGVTVQETQYF.

The chain carries TRBV29-1 and TRBJ2-3; as DNA is missing, the TRBD2 call by TCRdb cannot be tested. Germline V gene data show CDR1 as SQVTM and CDR2 as ANQGSEA. There are 13 residues in the CDR3. The CDR3 here is CSVGATSSLVQYF.

V usage is TRBV5-5 and J usage is TRBJ2-7. This CDR3 is 13 amino acids long. CDR1 and CDR2 (germline): SGHKS, YYEKEE (reference sequence). The CDR3 loop is CASSMGPSYEQYF.

The chain joins TRBV7-2 to TRBJ2-7; no DNA is available, so the TRBD1 call from TCRdb remains unchecked. In germline, CDR1 is SGHTA, CDR2 FQGNSA. The CDR3 runs to 14 residues. The CDR3 sequence: CASSFPQGLDEQYF.

This CDR3 is CSARDPYGTRYYEQYF. The gene calls are TRBV20-1 and TRBJ2-7; without DNA, the TCRdb call of TRBD2 cannot be checked. Germline V gene sequence: CDR1 DFQATT, CDR2 SNEGSKA (reference sequence). The CDR3 has 16 residues.

V is TRBV12-3 or TRBV12-4 and J is TRBJ2-7; checking the TCRdb D call of TRBD1 is not possible without DNA. CDR3 length: 13 residues. The CDR3 is CASSSRGPFEQYF.

The rearrangement uses TRBV4-3 and TRBJ2-7; TCRdb's D call of TRBD1 is untestable without DNA. The CDR3 is 16 residues long. Germline-derived CDR1 and CDR2 are LGHNA and YSLEER. CDR3 amino acids: CASSQATGTNSYEQYF.

The V call is TRBV30, the J call TRBJ2-5; TCRdb gives TRBD1 as the D gene, but with no DNA this cannot be confirmed. Germline-derived CDR1 and CDR2 are GTSNPN and SVGIG (reference sequence). CDR3 size: 14 residues. The CDR3 here is CAWSPGQGVETQYF.

The chain combines TRBV9 with TRBJ2-2; the D call of TRBD2 rests on TCRdb alone, since no DNA is present to check it. This CDR3 has 15 residues. Germline values: CDR1 SGDLS, CDR2 YYNGEE. Here the CDR3 reads CASSVDLVATGELFF. Full variable domain (remainder filled in from reference TRBV9 and TRBJ2-2): DSGVTQTPKHLITATGQRVTLRCSPRSGDLSVYWYQQSLDQGLQFLIQYYNGEERAKGNILERFSAQQFPDLHSELNLSSLELGDSALYFCASSVDLVATGELFFGEGSRLTVL.

The chain is built from TRBV29-1 and TRBJ2-1; TCRdb selects TRBD1, and the lack of DNA leaves this call unchecked. The CDR3 totals 13 residues. Germline-derived CDR1 and CDR2 are SQVTM and ANQGSEA. CDR3 region: CSDRGPGNNEQFF.

The V call is TRBV13, the J call TRBJ2-7. In germline, CDR1 is PRHDT, CDR2 FYEKMQ (reference sequence). This CDR3 spans 15 amino acids. CDR3 sequence reads: CASSIQMATLYEQYF.

This chain links TRBV9 with TRBJ1-1; the D call of TRBD1 rests on TCRdb alone, since no DNA is present to check it. Germline loops: CDR1 SGDLS, CDR2 YYNGEE. This CDR3 contains 16 residues. CDR3 region: CASSPQPGTGGTEAFF. Based on the CDR3 plus reference TRBV9 and TRBJ1-1, the full variable domain is DSGVTQTPKHLITATGQRVTLRCSPRSGDLSVYWYQQSLDQGLQFLIQYYNGEERAKGNILERFSAQQFPDLHSELNLSSLELGDSALYFCASSPQPGTGGTEAFFGQGTRLTVV.

The V and J genes are TRBV10-3 and TRBJ2-7; TCRdb selects TRBD1, and the lack of DNA leaves this call unchecked. Germline V gives CDR1 ENHRY, CDR2 SYGVKD. This CDR3 is built from 15 residues. CDR3 sequence reads: CAISPPGQGTGEQYF.

The rearrangement links TRBV13 to TRBJ2-3; with no DNA, the TCRdb D assignment of TRBD2 cannot be verified. From germline, CDR1 is PRHDT and CDR2 FYEKMQ (reference sequence). The CDR3 is 16 amino acids. This chain's CDR3 is CASSLGETSGPDTQYF.

V and J are TRBV6-2 or TRBV6-3 and TRBJ2-5. The CDR3 is 13 amino acids. The germline CDR1 and CDR2 sequences are MNHEY and SVGEGT. CDR3 loop: CASSYRLGETQYF.